This T cell receptor beta chain was obtained from a study of CD8 T cells in ankylosing spondylitis. CDR1 is DFQATT and CDR2 is SNEGSKA in the germline V gene (reference sequence). V lost 0 bases and J 2 bases, leaving 14 bases between the germline ends. CDR3 length equals 16 residues. This clonotype has ten or more counts. Its matching antigen is unknown. Points from the study as a whole: A TCR beta motif made of several highly homologous variants seemed typical of ankylosing spondylitis blood. Earlier reports found some motif variants in synovial fluid and blood in reactive arthritis. Matched ankylosing spondylitis synovial fluid reportedly showed significant enrichment of disease-linked clones. Clones linked to disease, bearing a CD8+ phenotype, were relatively rare in peripheral blood.

TCRdb called the 5' RACE reads again in MiXCR, with one record for every CDR3 protein. The repertoire consists of some 220,000 distinct CDR3 sequences, with about 10% occurring once and the leading ten covering 2.6%. This sequence originates from a male donor with ankylosing spondylitis or in good health (not recorded which). The chain couples TRBV20-1 to TRBJ1-5; D uncertain. Material for sequencing was blood, either unsorted or a sorted T cell fraction (not recorded which). As DNA, the CDR3 is TGCAGTGCTAGAGATCGTATGGCACCCGGCAATCAGCCCCAGCATTTT. Its translation is CSARDRMAPGNQPQHF.